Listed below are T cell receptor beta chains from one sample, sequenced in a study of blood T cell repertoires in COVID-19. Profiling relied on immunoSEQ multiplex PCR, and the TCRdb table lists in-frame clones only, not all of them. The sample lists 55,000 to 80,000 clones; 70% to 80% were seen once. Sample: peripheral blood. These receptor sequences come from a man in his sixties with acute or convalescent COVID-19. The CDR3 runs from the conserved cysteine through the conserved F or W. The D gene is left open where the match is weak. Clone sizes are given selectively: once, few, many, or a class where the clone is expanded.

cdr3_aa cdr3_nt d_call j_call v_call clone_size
CASSLIGTSTYEQYF TGTGCCAGCAGTTTAATAGGGACTAGCACCTACGAGCAGTACTTC TRBD2 TRBJ2-7 TRBV27 -
CAWGKRGSSTDTQYF TGTGCCTGGGGTAAAAGGGGTTCGAGCACAGATACGCAGTATTTT - TRBJ2-3 TRBV30 -
CASSDGGSSYNSPLHF TGTGCCAGCTCCGATGGGGGGAGCTCCTATAATTCACCCCTCCACTTT - TRBJ1-6 TRBV19 -
CASSYRDRNYEQYF TGTGCCAGCAGTTACCGGGACAGAAACTACGAGCAGTACTTC TRBD1 TRBJ2-7 TRBV6-5 -
CASSIGTITDTQYF TGCGCCAGCAGCATAGGGACTATCACAGATACGCAGTATTTT TRBD2 TRBJ2-3 TRBV5-1 -
CARKGGSGNQPQHF TGTGCCAGAAAAGGGGGAAGTGGGAATCAGCCCCAGCATTTT - TRBJ1-5 TRBV19 -
CASRVGVSNQPQHF TGTGCCAGCAGGGTGGGAGTCAGCAATCAGCCCCAGCATTTT - TRBJ1-5 TRBV6-5 few
CASRNRETSTDTQYF TGTGCCAGCAGGAACAGGGAGACTAGCACAGATACGCAGTATTTT - TRBJ2-3 TRBV27 -
CATSPRGPGAAEAFF TGTGCCACCAGCCCCCGAGGGCCAGGGGCGGCTGAAGCTTTCTTT - TRBJ1-1 TRBV15 -
CASSRGQGGSPQHF TGTGCCAGCAGTCGAGGACAGGGAGGGTCCCCCCAGCATTTT TRBD1 TRBJ1-5 TRBV27 -
CASSQVTSGRYEQYF TGTGCCAGCAGCCAAGTGACTAGCGGGAGGTACGAGCAGTACTTC TRBD2 TRBJ2-7 TRBV13 -
CASRSIAGGQDNEQFF TGTGCCAGCAGATCTATAGCGGGAGGGCAGGACAATGAGCAGTTCTTC TRBD2 TRBJ2-1 TRBV11-2 -
CASSAQSTRTNEQFF TGTGCCAGCAGCGCCCAATCTACTCGAACCAATGAGCAGTTCTTC - TRBJ2-1 TRBV11-2 -
CASSPGLAGTNEQFF TGTGCCAGTAGTCCCGGACTAGCGGGAACAAATGAGCAGTTCTTC TRBD2 TRBJ2-1 TRBV19 -
CASSKDRGLSYEQYF TGTGCCAGCAGCAAAGACAGGGGGCTATCCTACGAGCAGTACTTC TRBD1 TRBJ2-7 TRBV7-2 -
CASSFGRRLGANVLTF TGTGCCAGCAGTTTCGGGAGGCGTTTAGGGGCCAACGTCCTGACTTTC TRBD2 TRBJ2-6 TRBV27 few
CASSFSRDSGNTIYF TGTGCCAGCAGCTTCAGCAGGGACTCTGGAAACACCATATATTTT - TRBJ1-3 TRBV7-9 -
CASSLSGGRGELFF TGTGCCAGCAGTTTATCGGGGGGTCGAGGGGAGCTGTTTTTT - TRBJ2-2 TRBV27 -
CASSQDGTGFGNTIYF TGTGCCAGCAGCCAAGATGGGACAGGATTTGGAAACACCATATATTTT TRBD1 TRBJ1-3 TRBV14 -
CASSREVGELFF TGTGCCAGCAGTCGGGAGGTCGGGGAGCTGTTTTTT TRBD2 TRBJ2-2 TRBV6-5 -
CASSVSGANVLTF TGTGCCAGCAGCGTCTCTGGGGCCAACGTCCTGACTTTC - TRBJ2-6 TRBV27 -